A selection of T cell receptor beta chains follows, all from one sample in a study of T-cell reconstitution after alpha-beta-depleted transplantation in children. TCRdb reanalysed the PCR reads using MiXCR and keeps one entry per CDR3 protein. The data hold about 980,000 distinct CDR3 sequences, with about 30% observed a single time. The starting material was PBMCs, mostly from graft donor cells, obtained 360 days after TCRalphabeta/CD19-depleted stem cell transplant. The receptor source for this set is a boy younger than two who had a stem cell transplant for SCID, so the T cells may come from the graft donor. The CDR3 runs from the conserved cysteine through the conserved F or W. A D gene is named only where the DNA matches it firmly. Clone sizes are given selectively: once, few, many, or a class where the clone is expanded.

clone_size	v_call	cdr3_length	d_call	j_call	cdr3_aa	cdr3_nt
few	TRBV12-3/TRBV12-4	14	-	TRBJ2-2	CASSLGVLAGELFF	TGTGCCAGCAGTTTAGGAGTTTTGGCCGGGGAGCTGTTTTTT
-	TRBV20-1	14	TRBD2	TRBJ2-1	CSAPSGGAGNEQFF	TGCAGTGCCCCCAGCGGGGGGGCCGGGAATGAGCAGTTCTTC
-	TRBV12-3/TRBV12-4	15	-	TRBJ2-1	CASSLAWGQRNEQFF	TGTGCCAGCAGTTTAGCTTGGGGGCAGCGCAATGAGCAGTTCTTC
-	TRBV18	12	TRBD1	TRBJ2-7	CASSLDRVWEYF	TGTGCCAGCTCACTGGACAGGGTTTGGGAGTACTTC
-	TRBV4-1	15	-	TRBJ2-7	CASSQEWVTPYEQYF	TGCGCCAGCAGCCAAGAGTGGGTGACCCCCTACGAGCAGTACTTC
-	TRBV4-3	15	-	TRBJ2-2	CASSQIGGHTGELFF	TGCGCCAGCAGCCAGATAGGCGGACACACCGGGGAGCTGTTTTTT
-	TRBV4-3	16	TRBD1	TRBJ2-7	CASSHGNGQGSYEQYF	TGCGCCAGCAGCCATGGGAATGGACAGGGATCCTACGAGCAGTACTTC
-	TRBV12-3/TRBV12-4	15	-	TRBJ1-5	CASSLTDGKNQPQHF	TGTGCCAGCAGTTTAACCGACGGAAAAAATCAGCCCCAGCATTTT
-	TRBV5-1	15	-	TRBJ2-5	CASSLDAGSGETQYF	TGCGCCAGCAGCTTGGATGCAGGGTCAGGGGAGACCCAGTACTTC
-	TRBV4-1	15	-	TRBJ2-7	CASSQVSGRNYEQYF	TGCGCCAGCAGCCAAGTATCGGGACGAAACTACGAGCAGTACTTC
few	TRBV7-6	15	-	TRBJ2-7	CASSPPGDGPYEQYF	TGTGCCAGCAGCCCCCCCGGAGACGGGCCCTACGAGCAGTACTTC
-	TRBV12-3/TRBV12-4	16	TRBD1	TRBJ2-2	CASSHGQGANTGELFF	TGTGCCAGCAGCCACGGACAGGGGGCGAACACCGGGGAGCTGTTTTTT
-	TRBV10-3	13	TRBD2	TRBJ2-3	CAISGGGGDTQYF	TGTGCCATCAGTGGCGGGGGAGGAGATACGCAGTATTTT
few	TRBV9	13	-	TRBJ2-1	CASSVVSAGEQFF	TGTGCCAGCAGCGTAGTGTCTGCGGGGGAGCAGTTCTTC
few	TRBV24-1	16	-	TRBJ2-7	CATSDFSRTGSYEQYF	TGTGCCACCAGTGATTTCTCACGGACCGGGAGTTACGAGCAGTACTTC
-	TRBV15	15	TRBD1	TRBJ1-5	CATEQGGGRNQPQHF	TGTGCCACCGAGCAGGGGGGTGGGCGCAATCAGCCCCAGCATTTT
-	TRBV18	16	TRBD2	TRBJ2-3	CASSRDPGLAGDTQYF	TGTGCCAGCTCACGCGATCCGGGACTAGCGGGAGATACGCAGTATTTT
-	TRBV29-1	12	-	TRBJ2-3	CSVETDTDTQYF	TGCAGCGTTGAGACAGACACAGATACGCAGTATTTT
-	TRBV6-5	15	-	TRBJ1-6	CASSYSTGGPSELHF	TGTGCCAGCAGTTACTCGACCGGAGGGCCATCGGAACTCCACTTT
-	TRBV5-1	12	-	TRBJ2-1	CASSTELGEQFF	TGCGCCAGCAGTACCGAGTTGGGTGAGCAGTTCTTC
-	TRBV5-1	17	TRBD2	TRBJ2-1	CASSLEPGLAGLAEQFF	TGCGCCAGCAGCTTGGAACCGGGACTAGCGGGGTTGGCTGAGCAGTTCTTC
few	TRBV12-3/TRBV12-4	17	-	TRBJ2-3	CASSLPDSEGETDTQYF	TGTGCCAGCAGTTTACCTGATTCGGAGGGAGAGACAGATACGCAGTATTTT
-	TRBV15	17	-	TRBJ1-3	CATSRDRGTYSGNTIYF	TGTGCCACCAGCAGAGATCGAGGGACCTACTCTGGAAACACCATATATTTT
-	TRBV27	15	-	TRBJ2-1	CASSEDSLSYNEQFF	TGTGCCAGCAGCGAGGACAGTCTGTCCTACAATGAGCAGTTCTTC
-	TRBV12-3/TRBV12-4	16	-	TRBJ2-7	CASSYVRLTSSYEQYF	TGTGCCAGCAGTTACGTACGGCTCACTAGCTCCTACGAGCAGTACTTC
-	TRBV29-1	12	-	TRBJ2-1	CSVERRHNEQFF	TGCAGCGTTGAACGGCGTCACAATGAGCAGTTCTTC
-	TRBV12-3/TRBV12-4	13	TRBD1	TRBJ2-1	CASSPQQGKEQFF	TGTGCCAGCAGTCCCCAACAGGGGAAGGAGCAGTTCTTC
-	TRBV10-3	14	-	TRBJ1-5	CAISRGGENQPQHF	TGTGCCATCAGCCGGGGCGGAGAGAATCAGCCCCAGCATTTT
-	TRBV12-3/TRBV12-4	15	-	TRBJ2-7	CASSRDNWSSYEQYF	TGTGCCAGCAGCCGCGACAATTGGAGCTCCTACGAGCAGTACTTC
-	TRBV2	13	-	TRBJ2-1	CASSDRSRGEQFF	TGTGCCAGCAGTGACAGGAGCAGGGGTGAGCAGTTCTTC
-	TRBV5-5	17	TRBD1	TRBJ2-6	CASSWRDRGSGANVLTF	TGTGCCAGCAGCTGGCGGGACAGGGGGTCTGGGGCCAACGTCCTGACTTTC
-	TRBV20-1	13	-	TRBJ1-5	CSARMDRAQPQHF	TGCAGTGCTAGGATGGATCGCGCGCAGCCCCAGCATTTT
-	TRBV12-3/TRBV12-4	15	TRBD1	TRBJ1-5	CASSLQGKRDQPQHF	TGTGCCAGCAGCTTACAGGGGAAGAGGGATCAGCCCCAGCATTTT
few	TRBV28	17	-	TRBJ1-5	CASTFLNPFSAHQPQHF	TGTGCCAGCACATTCCTCAATCCCTTTTCCGCGCACCAGCCCCAGCATTTT
-	TRBV7-9	12	-	TRBJ1-1	CASSLELTEAFF	TGTGCCAGCAGCTTAGAACTCACTGAAGCTTTCTTT
-	TRBV5-1	19	TRBD1	TRBJ2-1	CASSLAGDSFVHSYNEQFF	TGCGCCAGCAGCTTGGCCGGGGACAGCTTTGTCCACTCCTACAATGAGCAGTTCTTC
-	TRBV12-3/TRBV12-4	14	TRBD1	TRBJ2-5	CASSPSDRAETQYF	TGTGCCAGCAGCCCTTCCGACAGGGCTGAGACCCAGTACTTC
-	TRBV15	14	-	TRBJ2-7	CATSPRGTGYEQYF	TGTGCCACCAGCCCCCGGGGGACGGGGTACGAGCAGTACTTC
few	TRBV6-5	17	-	TRBJ2-2	CASSYTIPGTFTGELFF	TGTGCCAGCAGTTACACAATACCGGGGACGTTTACCGGGGAGCTGTTTTTT
few	TRBV5-1	17	TRBD2	TRBJ2-1	CASSLKRGTSGYNEQFF	TGCGCCAGCAGCTTGAAGCGTGGGACTAGCGGGTACAATGAGCAGTTCTTC
-	TRBV20-1	16	TRBD2	TRBJ2-7	CSASTLAGIVSYEQYF	TGCAGTGCTAGTACACTAGCGGGTATCGTTTCCTACGAGCAGTACTTC
-	TRBV4-1	16	TRBD1	TRBJ2-7	CASSHPSRGQWTEQYF	TGCGCCAGCAGCCACCCGAGTAGGGGACAGTGGACCGAGCAGTACTTC
-	TRBV7-8	14	-	TRBJ2-1	CASSTVGPYNEQFF	TGTGCCAGCAGCACCGTGGGGCCTTACAATGAGCAGTTCTTC
-	TRBV4-2	15	-	TRBJ2-5	CASSQDRAYQETQYF	TGTGCCAGCAGCCAAGATAGGGCATACCAAGAGACCCAGTACTTC
few	TRBV6-5	15	-	TRBJ1-4	CASSYGPPKGEKLFF	TGTGCCAGCAGTTATGGCCCTCCAAAGGGGGAAAAACTGTTTTTT
-	TRBV24-1	20	-	TRBJ2-3	CATSDFPDPETGLSTDTQYF	TGTGCCACCAGTGATTTCCCAGACCCCGAAACAGGGTTGAGCACAGATACGCAGTATTTT
-	TRBV12-3/TRBV12-4	16	TRBD1	TRBJ1-2	CASSFRQGSPNYGYTF	TGTGCCAGCAGTTTCCGACAGGGAAGCCCTAACTATGGCTACACCTTC
few	TRBV2	11	-	TRBJ1-1	CASCVETEAFF	TGTGCCAGCTGCGTAGAGACTGAAGCTTTCTTT
few	TRBV14	14	-	TRBJ1-2	CASSRRDSPFGYTF	TGTGCCAGCAGCCGACGGGACTCCCCATTCGGCTACACCTTC
few	TRBV29-1	15	-	TRBJ2-4	CSVEDLLLAKNIQYF	TGCAGCGTTGAAGATCTACTCTTAGCCAAAAACATTCAGTACTTC
-	TRBV7-8	14	-	TRBJ2-2	CASCLRDYTGELFF	TGTGCCAGCTGTCTCCGGGACTACACCGGGGAGCTGTTTTTT
-	TRBV3-1	14	-	TRBJ1-1	CASSQVGLGTEAFF	TGTGCCAGCAGCCAAGTGGGTCTGGGCACTGAAGCTTTCTTT